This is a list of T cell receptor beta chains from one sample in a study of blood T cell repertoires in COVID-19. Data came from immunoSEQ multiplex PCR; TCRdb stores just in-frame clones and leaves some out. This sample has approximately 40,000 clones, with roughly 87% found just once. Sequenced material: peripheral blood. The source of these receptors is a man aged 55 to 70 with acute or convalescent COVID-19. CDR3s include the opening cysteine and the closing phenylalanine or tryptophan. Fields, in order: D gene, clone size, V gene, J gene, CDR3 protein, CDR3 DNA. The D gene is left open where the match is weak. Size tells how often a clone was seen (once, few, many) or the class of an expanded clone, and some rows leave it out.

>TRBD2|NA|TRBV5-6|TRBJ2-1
CASSWGLAGVYEQFF
TGTGCCAGCAGCTGGGGACTAGCGGGAGTCTATGAGCAGTTCTTC
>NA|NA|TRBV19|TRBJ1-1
CASSTLDTETEAFF
TGTGCCAGTAGTACCCTGGACACCGAAACTGAAGCTTTCTTT
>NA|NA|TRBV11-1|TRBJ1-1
CASSLIANTEAFF
TGTGCCAGCAGCTTAATAGCCAACACTGAAGCTTTCTTT
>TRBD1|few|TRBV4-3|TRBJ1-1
CASATSGGTTEAFF
TGCGCCAGCGCAACTTCAGGGGGTACCACTGAAGCTTTCTTT
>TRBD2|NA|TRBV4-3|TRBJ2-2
CASSQDSLAGNTGELFF
TGCGCCAGCAGCCAAGATTCACTAGCGGGGAACACCGGGGAGCTGTTTTTT
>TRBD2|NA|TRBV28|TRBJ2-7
CASRSGSRRYEQYF
TGTGCCAGCAGGAGCGGGAGTAGACGTTACGAGCAGTACTTC
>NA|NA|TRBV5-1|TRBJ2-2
CASSLTVGVNTGELFF
TGCGCCAGCAGCTTGACTGTGGGCGTGAACACCGGGGAGCTGTTTTTT
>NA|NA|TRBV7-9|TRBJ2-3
CASSLDNTDTQYF
TGTGCCAGCAGCTTAGACAACACAGATACGCAGTATTTT
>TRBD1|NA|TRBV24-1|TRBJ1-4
CATGEPWTGGEKLFF
TGTGCCACCGGGGAGCCGTGGACAGGGGGGGAAAAACTGTTTTTT
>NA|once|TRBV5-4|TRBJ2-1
CASSLRSGDGYNEQFF
TGTGCCAGCAGCTTAAGGTCAGGGGACGGATACAATGAGCAGTTCTTC
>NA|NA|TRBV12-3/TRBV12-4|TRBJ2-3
CASSFSDTQYF
TGTGCCAGCAGTTTCTCAGATACGCAGTATTTT
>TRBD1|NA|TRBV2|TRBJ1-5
CASRWDRLFEPQHF
TGTGCCAGCAGGTGGGACAGACTTTTTGAGCCCCAGCATTTT
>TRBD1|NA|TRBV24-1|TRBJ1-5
CATSDTDRGGDQPQHF
TGTGCCACCAGTGATACCGACAGGGGAGGAGATCAGCCCCAGCATTTT
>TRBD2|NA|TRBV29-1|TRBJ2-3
CSARRTSGSTDTQYF
TGCAGCGCCCGAAGGACTAGCGGGAGCACAGATACGCAGTATTTT
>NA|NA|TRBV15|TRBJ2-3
CATSALLAHSTDTQYF
TGTGCCACCAGCGCTCTCTTAGCCCATAGCACAGATACGCAGTATTTT
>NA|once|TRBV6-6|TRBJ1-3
CASSYPSTVSGNTIYF
TGTGCCAGCAGTTACCCCTCGACAGTCTCTGGAAACACCATATATTTT
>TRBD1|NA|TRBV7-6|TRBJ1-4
CASSSEDRGYLKLFF
TGTGCCAGCAGCTCAGAAGACAGGGGGTATCTAAAACTGTTTTTT
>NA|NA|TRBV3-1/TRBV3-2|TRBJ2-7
CASSPRTRNRDYEQYF
TGTGCCAGCAGCCCCAGAACCCGAAACAGGGACTACGAGCAGTACTTC
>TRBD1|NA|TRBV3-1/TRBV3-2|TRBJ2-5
CASDTGGETQYF
TGTGCCAGCGATACAGGGGGGGAGACCCAGTACTTC
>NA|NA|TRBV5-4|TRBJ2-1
CASSQGWTVYNEQFF
TGTGCCAGCAGCCAGGGGTGGACGGTCTACAATGAGCAGTTCTTC
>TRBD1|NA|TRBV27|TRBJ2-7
CASSSMGQNLLTNPLNF
TGTGCCAGCAGTTCAATGGGACAGAATCTATTAACTAACCCCCTGAACTTC
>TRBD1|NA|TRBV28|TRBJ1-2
CASGTGPTGYTF
TGTGCCAGTGGGACAGGGCCTACTGGCTACACCTTC